Following are 7 T cell receptor beta chains from one sample sequenced in a study of blood T cell repertoires in COVID-19. Libraries were prepared by immunoSEQ multiplex PCR; TCRdb keeps only in-frame clonotypes and omits some of them. The table lists about 200,000 clones, under 90% of them singletons. The specimen sequenced was PBMCs or T cells enriched from blood (not recorded which). The receptors stem from a woman in her 30s with acute COVID-19.

The chain has TRBV2 and TRBJ2-7, with D unresolved. This CDR3 is 13 amino acids long. V dropped 3 bases and J dropped 2 bases, with 8 bases sitting between them. Germline CDR1 SNHLY, CDR2 FYNNEI. Written as DNA, the CDR3 is TGTGCCAGCAGTGATCGACACACCTACGAGCAGTACTTC. Translated: CASSDRHTYEQYF.

The genes are TRBV9 and TRBJ2-2; no clear D gene. Trimming left V 1 base short and J 7 bases short, with 8 bases between. This CDR3 contains 13 residues. The V gene's germline CDR1 is SGDLS and CDR2 YYNGEE. The CDR3: CASSVFPRGELFF. Here the CDR3 DNA reads TGTGCCAGCAGCGTATTTCCCCGCGGGGAGCTGTTTTTT.

V and J are TRBV9 and TRBJ1-4; D possibly corresponds to TRBD1 (5 bases). The CDR3 runs to 15 residues. The germline V gene has CDR1 SGDLS and CDR2 YYNGEE. V dropped 3 bases and J dropped 5 bases, with 14 bases sitting between them. CDR3 DNA: TGTGCCAGCAGCGCGGCTAGGGGTTTGAATGAAAAACTGTTTTTT. This codes for CASSAARGLNEKLFF.

The CDR3 spells CAWRARGSYGYTF. The CDR3 DNA is TGTGCCTGGAGGGCCAGGGGATCGTATGGCTACACCTTC. The genes are TRBV30 and TRBJ1-2, with a tentative D call TRBD1 (6 bases). V was cut by 3 bases and J by 5 bases, with 13 bases left in between. The CDR3 is made up of 13 amino acids. The germline V gene has CDR1 GTSNPN and CDR2 SVGIG (reference sequence). The variable domain in full, completed from reference TRBV30 and TRBJ1-2, reads SQTIHQWPATLVQPVGSPLSLECTVEGTSNPNLYWYRQAAGRGLQLLFYSVGIGQISSEVPQNLSASRPQDRQFILSSKKLLLSDSGFYLCAWRARGSYGYTFGSGTRLTVV.

V is TRBV6-5 and J is TRBJ1-2; 7 bases fit TRBD1. The CDR3 loop spans 15 amino acids. Germline V gene lookup returns CDR1 MNHEY and CDR2 SVGAGI. J was trimmed by 2 bases and V by 6 bases; bases with no gene match: 9. This CDR3 reads CASSRTGVGNYGYTF. The CDR3 DNA follows: TGTGCCAGCAGCAGGACAGGAGTCGGGAACTATGGCTACACCTTC.

CDR3 DNA sequence: TGTGCCAGTAGTCGGACAGGAGGAGTAAGAAATGAAAAACTGTTTTTT. It codes for CASSRTGGVRNEKLFF. This chain joins TRBV19 and TRBJ1-4; 7 bases are a match to TRBD1. CDR3 length: 16 residues. Trimming took 5 bases from V and 5 from J; bases not matched to a gene: 11. Germline V lookup: CDR1 LNHDA, CDR2 SQIVND (reference sequence). The whole variable domain, filled in from reference TRBV19 and TRBJ1-4, reads DGGITQSPKYLFRKEGQNVTLSCEQNLNHDAMYWYRQDPGQGLRLIYYSQIVNDFQKGDIAEGYSVSREKKESFPLTVTSAQKNPTAFYLCASSRTGGVRNEKLFFGSGTQLSVL.

This chain links TRBV29-1 with TRBJ1-3, with D possibly TRBD1 on 6 matching bases. The CDR3 extends over 14 amino acids. CDR1 and CDR2 (germline): SQVTM, ANQGSEA. Trimming removed 0 bases from V and 1 base from J, with 7 bases in between. CDR3: CSVEDQGSGNTIYF. CDR3 sequence (DNA): TGCAGCGTTGAAGATCAGGGGTCTGGAAACACCATATATTTT.